The clone carrying this T cell receptor (beta chain) was counted between two and nine times. The antigen is undetermined. The data belong to a study of T cells in Graves' hyperthyroidism and ophthalmopathy. TCR beta CDR3 regions were amplified from RNA. The TCR CDR3 was amplified in a first-round RT-PCR using the HTBI primer set. TCRdb redid the calling of the multiplex PCR reads with MiXCR, one entry per CDR3 protein. The data hold a few hundred thousand distinct CDR3 sequences, with 13% to 15% observed a single time. Each ophthalmopathy patient scored at least 3 on the Clinical Activity Score and at least 4 on NOSPECS grade, with duration under 3 months. The study excluded patients with uncontrolled infection, other autoimmune disease, pregnancy or lactation. The study based diagnoses on clinical symptoms, serum thyroxine and TRAb, thyroid ultrasound and orbital computed tomography. Overall study findings and caveats: Before onset, ophthalmopathy was predicted by the model a median about six months earlier.

Sequencing used blood. The TCR was taken from a woman aged 25-40 years with Graves' ophthalmopathy.

The CDR3 sequence: CASSLRQGGFYGYTF. CDR3 nucleotides: TGTGCCAGCAGCTTGAGACAGGGGGGATTCTATGGCTACACCTTC. The chain recombines TRBV5-6 with TRBJ1-2; 9 bases agree with TRBD1. V dropped 1 base and J dropped 4; count of bases not matched to a gene: 5. From germline, CDR1 is SGHDT and CDR2 YYEEEE. The CDR3 totals 15 residues.